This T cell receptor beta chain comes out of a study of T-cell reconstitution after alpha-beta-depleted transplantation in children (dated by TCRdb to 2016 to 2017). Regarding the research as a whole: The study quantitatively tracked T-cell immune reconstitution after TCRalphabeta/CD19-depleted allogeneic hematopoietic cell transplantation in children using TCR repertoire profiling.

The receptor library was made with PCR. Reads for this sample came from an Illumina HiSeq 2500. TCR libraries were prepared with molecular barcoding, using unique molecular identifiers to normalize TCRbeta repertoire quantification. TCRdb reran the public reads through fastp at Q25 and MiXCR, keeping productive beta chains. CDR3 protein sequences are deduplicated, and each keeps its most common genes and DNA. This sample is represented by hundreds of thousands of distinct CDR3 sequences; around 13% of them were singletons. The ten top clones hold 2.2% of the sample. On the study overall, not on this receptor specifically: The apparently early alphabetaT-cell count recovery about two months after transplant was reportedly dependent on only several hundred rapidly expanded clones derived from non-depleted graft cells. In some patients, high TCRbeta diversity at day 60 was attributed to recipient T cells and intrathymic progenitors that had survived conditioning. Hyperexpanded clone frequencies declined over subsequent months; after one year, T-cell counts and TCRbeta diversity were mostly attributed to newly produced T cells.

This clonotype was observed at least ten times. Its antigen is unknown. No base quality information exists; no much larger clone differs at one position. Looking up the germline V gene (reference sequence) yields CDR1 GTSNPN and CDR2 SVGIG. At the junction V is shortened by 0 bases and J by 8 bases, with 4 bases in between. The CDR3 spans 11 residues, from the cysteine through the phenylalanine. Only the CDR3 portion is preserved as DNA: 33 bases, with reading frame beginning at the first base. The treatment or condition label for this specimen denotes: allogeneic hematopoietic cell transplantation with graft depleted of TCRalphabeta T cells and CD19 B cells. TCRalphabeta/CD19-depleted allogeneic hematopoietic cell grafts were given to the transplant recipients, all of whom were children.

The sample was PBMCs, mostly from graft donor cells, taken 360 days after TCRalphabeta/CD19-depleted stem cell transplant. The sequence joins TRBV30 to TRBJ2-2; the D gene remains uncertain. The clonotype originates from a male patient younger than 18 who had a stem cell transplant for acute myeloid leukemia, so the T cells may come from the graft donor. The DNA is TGTGCCTGGAGTGTATTAGGGGAGCTGTTTTTT. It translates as CAWSVLGELFF.